Below, 14 T cell receptor beta chains from the same sample are listed, as sequenced in a study of blood T cell repertoires in COVID-19. Repertoires were generated with immunoSEQ multiplex PCR, while TCRdb's copy carries only in-frame clones and drops some. The sample includes about 160,000 clones, around 92% of them seen just once. Sequences were obtained from peripheral blood. These TCRs come from a young man with COVID-19, enrolled during active disease.

The chain links TRBV25-1 to TRBJ1-1; perhaps TRBD1 as D (5 bases). The germline V and J ends were trimmed by 5 bases and 4 bases, with 14 bases remaining between them. Looked up from germline, CDR1 is MGHDK and CDR2 is SYGVNS. This CDR3 is built from 14 residues. Here the CDR3 reads CASSRGGDLTEAFF. Here the CDR3 DNA reads TGTGCCAGCAGTCGGGGAGGGGATCTCACTGAAGCTTTCTTT.

This chain's CDR3 is CASSKQGAWETQYF. The DNA for the CDR3 is TGTGCCAGCAGTAAGCAGGGGGCTTGGGAGACCCAGTACTTC. The gene calls are TRBV11-3 and TRBJ2-5, with 8 bases aligning to TRBD1. The CDR3 has 14 amino acids. The germline gives CDR1 SGHNT, CDR2 YENEEA. V shed 6 bases and J 5 bases; nucleotides not matched to a gene: 8.

The rearrangement joins TRBV6-5 to TRBJ1-1, with D hard to call. The germline CDR1 and CDR2 sequences are MNHEY and SVGAGI. The CDR3 sequence is 11 residues long. V was pared by 0 bases and J by 11 bases, with 7 bases between. The CDR3: CASSYSGRAFF. Here the CDR3 DNA reads TGTGCCAGCAGTTACTCAGGGAGGGCTTTCTTT.

The chain links TRBV20-1 to TRBJ1-2; D is unclear. The CDR3 totals 11 residues. V shed 5 bases and J shed 8 bases, with 12 bases lying between them. CDR1 is DFQATT, CDR2 SNEGSKA, per germline (reference sequence). The CDR3 reads CSALGFGGYTF. CDR3 nucleotide sequence: TGCAGTGCTCTCGGCTTCGGGGGCTACACCTTC.

V usage is TRBV6-5 and J usage is TRBJ2-3; D unresolved. CDR3 length: 16 amino acids. Germline CDR1 reads MNHEY; CDR2 reads SVGAGI. Trimming shortened V by 0 bases and J by 0 bases, and 10 bases separated the two germline ends. CDR3 loop: CASSYSSPPSTDTQYF. CDR3 coding DNA: TGTGCCAGCAGTTACTCATCCCCTCCTAGCACAGATACGCAGTATTTT.

The chain uses TRBV7-3 and TRBJ2-1, with TRBD2 matching over 10 bases. The CDR3 consists of 15 residues. Germline V gene lookup returns CDR1 SGHTA and CDR2 FQGTGA. The ends lost 5 bases at V and 6 bases at J; junction bases unmatched: 7. The CDR3 here is CASSPSGGASNEQFF. The CDR3 DNA is TGTGCCAGCAGCCCGAGCGGGGGGGCTTCCAATGAGCAGTTCTTC.

The table lists this clone with a count of one. The gene calls are TRBV29-1 and TRBJ1-1, with unresolved D. CDR3 length: 12 amino acids. Per the germline V gene, CDR1 is SQVTM and CDR2 is ANQGSEA. V lost 6 bases and J 11 bases, leaving 19 bases between the germline ends. CDR3 sequence: CSVLMGGLDAFF. CDR3 coding DNA: TGCAGCGTCTTAATGGGAGGGTTGGATGCTTTCTTT.

This clone was seen only a few times. At the DNA level, this CDR3 is encoded by other sequences in the same sample as well. V and J are TRBV11-2 and TRBJ2-1; D unclear. The length of the CDR3 is 15 residues. Looked up from germline, CDR1 is SGHAT and CDR2 is FQNNGV. The V gene lost 1 base and the J gene lost 2 bases, with 9 bases spanning the gap. CDR3 amino acids: CASSLAPGTYNEQFF. CDR3 coding DNA: TGTGCCAGCAGCTTAGCACCAGGAACCTACAATGAGCAGTTCTTC.

V gene TRBV5-1 combines with J gene TRBJ1-3; 7 bases fit TRBD1. The CDR3 sequence is 15 residues long. After removal of 4 bases from V and 0 bases from J, the junction contained 4 bases not matched to a gene. In germline, CDR1 is SGHRS, CDR2 YFSETQ. The DNA for the CDR3 is TGCGCCAGCAGCACCACAGGGGCCTCTGGAAACACCATATATTTT. Its translation: CASSTTGASGNTIYF.

The chain carries TRBV6-2 or TRBV6-3 and TRBJ1-5, with TRBD1 matching 7 bases. V shed 2 bases and J 5 bases; nucleotides not matched to a gene: 3. The CDR3 has 14 residues. CDR1 and CDR2 from the germline V gene are MNHEY and SVGEGT. In DNA form, the CDR3 reads TGTGCCAGCAGTTACAGGGGGCGGGATCAGCCCCAGCATTTT. Protein sequence: CASSYRGRDQPQHF.

The CDR3 here is CASSLSGMEAFF. In DNA, the CDR3 is TGTGCCAGCAGCTTGTCAGGTATGGAAGCTTTCTTT. The chain carries TRBV5-5 and TRBJ1-1, with D hard to call. Germline CDR1 reads SGHKS; CDR2 reads YYEKEE (reference sequence). Trimming took off 1 base at V and 8 bases at J, with 9 bases between the two ends. There are 12 residues in the CDR3. Full variable domain (rest looked up from reference TRBV5-5 and TRBJ1-1): DAGVTQSPTHLIKTRGQQVTLRCSPISGHKSVSWYQQVLGQGPQFIFQYYEKEERGRGNFPDRFSARQFPNYSSELNVNALLLGDSALYLCASSLSGMEAFFGQGTRLTVV.

On this clone: At one boundary the junction diverges from the germline segment, which might be a read error. The chain uses TRBV30 and TRBJ2-1, with 7 bases that match TRBD1. CDR1 and CDR2 from the germline V gene are GTSNPN and SVGIG (reference sequence). The CDR3 is 11 residues long. This chain's CDR3 is CAWSVQGWRIF. CDR3 nucleotide sequence: TGTGCCTGGAGTGTACAGGGGTGGAGGATCTTC.

The chain carries TRBV5-1 and TRBJ1-1; possibly TRBD1 for D (5 bases). This CDR3 is built from 14 residues. The V gene lost 3 bases and the J gene lost 5 bases, with 14 bases spanning the gap. Germline lookup yields CDR1 SGHRS and CDR2 YFSETQ. As DNA, the CDR3 is TGCGCCAGCAGCTCGAGGGACCGGGGGACTGAAGCTTTCTTT. As protein: CASSSRDRGTEAFF.

The chain has TRBV5-1 and TRBJ2-7; a possible D gene is TRBD1 (6 bases). Trimming pared 2 bases from V and 7 bases from J, leaving 10 bases between. CDR1 and CDR2 from the germline V gene are SGHRS and YFSETQ. The CDR3 loop spans 12 amino acids. Here the CDR3 reads CASSLQGREQYF. CDR3 coding DNA: TGCGCCAGCAGCTTACAGGGCAGGGAGCAGTACTTC.